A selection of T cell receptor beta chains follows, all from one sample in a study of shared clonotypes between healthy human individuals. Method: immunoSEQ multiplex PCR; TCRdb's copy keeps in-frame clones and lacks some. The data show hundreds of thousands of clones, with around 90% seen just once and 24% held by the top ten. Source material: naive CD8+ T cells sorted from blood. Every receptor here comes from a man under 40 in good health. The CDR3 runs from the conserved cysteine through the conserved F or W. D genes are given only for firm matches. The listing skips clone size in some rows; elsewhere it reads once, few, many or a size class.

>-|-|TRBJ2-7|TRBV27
TGTGCCAGCAGCTTCCTAAACAGGGCACACGAGCAGTACTTC
CASSFLNRAHEQYF
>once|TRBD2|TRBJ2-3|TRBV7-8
TGTGCCAGCAGCTTAGTCGGGAGGGCCGCAGATACGCAGTATTTT
CASSLVGRAADTQYF
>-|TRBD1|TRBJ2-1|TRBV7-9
TGTGCCAGCAGCCCTACGATGGGGACAGGTAGGAGCAATGAGCAGTTCTTC
CASSPTMGTGRSNEQFF
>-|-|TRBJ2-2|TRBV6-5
TGTGCCAGCAGTTACTCGACGGGGGGCCCCGGGGAGCTGTTTTTT
CASSYSTGGPGELFF
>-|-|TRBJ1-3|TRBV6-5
TGTGCCAGCAGTTACTCTAGTGGGAACTCTGGAAACACCATATATTTT
CASSYSSGNSGNTIYF
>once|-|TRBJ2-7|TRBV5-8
TGTGCCAGCAGCATTGGGGGTTCCTACGAGCAGTACTTC
CASSIGGSYEQYF
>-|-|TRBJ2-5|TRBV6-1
TGTGCCAGCAGTAGACTGGAACAAGAGACCCAGTACTTC
CASSRLEQETQYF
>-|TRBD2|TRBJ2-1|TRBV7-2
TGTGCCAGCAGCTTAGATTGGGCTAGCGGGAGTAGCGATGAGCAGTTCTTC
CASSLDWASGSSDEQFF
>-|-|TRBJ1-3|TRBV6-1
TGTGCCAGCAGTGAACACAGCCCTGGAAACACCATATATTTT
CASSEHSPGNTIYF
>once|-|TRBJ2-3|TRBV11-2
TGTGCCACCCTCCGGGACTCCCTCCCCGATACGCAGTATTTT
CATLRDSLPDTQYF
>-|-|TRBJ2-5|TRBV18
TGTGCCAGCTCACCGAGCCGGGCACTACAAGAGACCCAGTACTTC
CASSPSRALQETQYF
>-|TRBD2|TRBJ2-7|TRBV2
TGTGCCAGCTTGAGCGGGAGCTACGAGCAGTACTTC
CASLSGSYEQYF
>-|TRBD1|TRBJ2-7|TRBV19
TGTGCCAGTAGTTGGAGGGGACAGGGAAGTCGACTGGACGAGCAGTACTTC
CASSWRGQGSRLDEQYF
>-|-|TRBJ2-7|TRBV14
TGTGCCAGCAGCCACCTAGATAAGCTCTACGAGCAGTACTTC
CASSHLDKLYEQYF
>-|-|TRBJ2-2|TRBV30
TGTGCCTGGAGTGGGGGAGTAAAGAACACCGGGGAGCTGTTTTTT
CAWSGGVKNTGELFF
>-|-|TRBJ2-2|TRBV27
TGTGCCAGCAGTTTATTCCGTGCTCCCAGCAGGTATTACGAGGAGCTGTTTTTT
CASSLFRAPSRYYEELFF
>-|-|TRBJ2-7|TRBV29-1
TGCAGCGTTACGGACAGACCGACCTACGAGCAGTACTTC
CSVTDRPTYEQYF
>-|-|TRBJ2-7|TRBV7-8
TGTGCCAGCAGCTTCACGTTGGAGCAGTACTTC
CASSFTLEQYF
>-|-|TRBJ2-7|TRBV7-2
TGTGCCAGCAGCTTAGGGACACAGGGATACGAGCAGTACTTC
CASSLGTQGYEQYF
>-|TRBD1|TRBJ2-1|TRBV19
TGTGCCAGTAGTATTGTGTCGCCCCAGGGGGCCAGCTCCTACAATGAGCAGTTCTTC
CASSIVSPQGASSYNEQFF
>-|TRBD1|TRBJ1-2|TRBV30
TGTGCCTGGAGTAAGGGAGGACAGGGCCAATACTATGGCTACACCTTC
CAWSKGGQGQYYGYTF
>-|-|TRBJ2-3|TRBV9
TGTGCCAGCAGCGTAGAGGGCAGTACAGATACGCAGTATTTT
CASSVEGSTDTQYF
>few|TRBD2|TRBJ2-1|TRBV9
TGTGCCAGCAGCGTAGAGGGCTTGGTAGCGGGAGCGAGGAATGAGCAGTTCTTC
CASSVEGLVAGARNEQFF
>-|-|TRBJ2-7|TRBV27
TGTGCCAGCAGTTATAGGGGGCGGGACTACGAGCAGTACTTC
CASSYRGRDYEQYF
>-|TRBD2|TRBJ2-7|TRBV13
TGTGCCAGCAGCTTCGTTAGCGGGAGGAAAACCTACGAGCAGTACTTC
CASSFVSGRKTYEQYF
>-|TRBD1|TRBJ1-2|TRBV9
TGTGCCAGCAGCGTAGATTCCGGGACAGGGGGCTATGGCTACACCTTC
CASSVDSGTGGYGYTF
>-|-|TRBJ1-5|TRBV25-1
TGTGCCAGCAGTGTAGGGGGTAATCAGCCCCAGCATTTT
CASSVGGNQPQHF
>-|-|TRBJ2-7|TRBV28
TGTGCCACCTCCCTGACCTCCTACGAGCAGTACTTC
CATSLTSYEQYF
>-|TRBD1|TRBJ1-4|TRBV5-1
TGCGCCAGCACCACCGGCGGGACAGGGGACTTTGGGTATGAAAAACTGTTTTTT
CASTTGGTGDFGYEKLFF
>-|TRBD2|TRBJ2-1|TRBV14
TGTGCCAGCAGCCCGTTGGGGACTAGCGGGAGTAATGAGCAGTTCTTC
CASSPLGTSGSNEQFF
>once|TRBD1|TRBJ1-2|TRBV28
TGTGCCAGCAACCTCCTGGGACAGGGACGATTTTTTGATGGCTACACCTTC
CASNLLGQGRFFDGYTF
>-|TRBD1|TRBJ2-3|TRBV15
TGTGCCACCAGCAGAGATGGCGGGACAGGGACGGATACGCAGTATTTT
CATSRDGGTGTDTQYF
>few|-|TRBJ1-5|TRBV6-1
TGTGCCAGCAGTGAAAGCGAAAATCAGCCCCAGCATTTT
CASSESENQPQHF
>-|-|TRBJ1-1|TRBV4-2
TGTGCTAGCAGCCAAGAGCGGACCCTCACTGAAGCTTTCTTT
CASSQERTLTEAFF
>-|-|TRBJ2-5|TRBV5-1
TGCGCCAGCAGCTACGTCCCCCAAGAGACCCAGTACTTC
CASSYVPQETQYF
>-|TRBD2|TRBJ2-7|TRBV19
TGTGCCAGTAGTATAGTCGGGACTAGCGCAACCTACGAGCAGTACTTC
CASSIVGTSATYEQYF